The next 21 T cell receptor beta chains were all read from a single sample in a study of cytomegalovirus exposure and HLA in healthy donors (dated by TCRdb to 2016 to 2017). The library was obtained by the immunoSEQ multiplex PCR assay. The clones in this table, taken by TCRdb from immuneACCESS, are in-frame only. Not every clone is retained; where verified, under half of the shortfall comes from an unresolved V gene, and the cause of the rest is unknown. Across this sample there are around 220,000 clones, with 88% seen only once. The leading ten clones occupy about 3% of the sample. Sequencing was performed on PBMCs. All receptors derive from a woman aged 18-30 years in good health and CMV-seronegative.

V and J are TRBV7-2 and TRBJ1-2, with 8 nucleotides matching TRBD1. CDR1 is SGHTA and CDR2 is FQGNSA in the germline V gene. After removal of 5 bases from V and 8 bases from J, the junction contained 13 bases not matched to a gene. The CDR3 runs to 15 residues. The CDR3 sequence: CASSPTPGQVRGYTF. The DNA of the CDR3 is TGTGCCAGCAGCCCGACCCCGGGACAGGTCCGAGGCTACACCTTC.

The chain recombines TRBV30 with TRBJ1-2; 9 bases agree with TRBD1. The junction had 13 bases not matched to a gene; V was cut back by 6 bases and J by 5 bases. CDR1 is GTSNPN, CDR2 SVGIG, per germline (reference sequence). This CDR3 is built from 15 residues. The CDR3 DNA sequence: TGTGCCTGCTTTCGAAGGGACAGGGCGGTATATGGCTACACCTTC. Translation: CACFRRDRAVYGYTF.

The chain links TRBV7-9 to TRBJ1-1, with 8 nucleotides matching TRBD1. Trimming removed 5 bases from V and 3 bases from J; junction bases left unmatched: 17. Germline V lookup: CDR1 SEHNR, CDR2 FQNEAQ (reference sequence). The CDR3 extends over 18 amino acids. The CDR3 here is CASSPADRADPHYTEAFF. The CDR3 coding sequence is TGTGCCAGCAGCCCCGCGGACAGGGCGGACCCTCATTACACTGAAGCTTTCTTT.

The rearrangement joins TRBV7-9 to TRBJ2-5; D is undetermined. V was cut by 0 bases and J by 7 bases, with 12 bases left in between. The CDR3 runs to 14 residues. Per the germline V gene, CDR1 is SEHNR and CDR2 is FQNEAQ (reference sequence). CDR3 bases: TGTGCCAGCAGCTTAGCGCCCGGTCCAGGGACCCAGTACTTC. As protein: CASSLAPGPGTQYF.

This clone was counted a single time. The V gene is TRBV28, the J gene TRBJ1-1, with D tentatively TRBD1 (6 bases). The CDR3 has 15 amino acids. Germline CDR1 MDHEN, CDR2 SYDVKM. The V end was cut by 6 bases, the J end by 1 base, with 15 bases between. DNA for the CDR3: TGTGCCAGCAGCCGAAATACAGGGAAGAACACTGAAGCTTTCTTT. This translates into CASSRNTGKNTEAFF.

The V call is TRBV6-1, the J call TRBJ1-1; TRBD1 is a possible D gene (5 bases). V lost 1 base and J lost 0, with 15 bases in between. The CDR3 is 17 residues long. In germline, CDR1 is MNHNS, CDR2 SASEGT. The CDR3 protein is CASSEGAGGRLNTEAFF. The CDR3 region has the DNA TGTGCCAGCAGTGAAGGCGCGGGGGGACGTTTGAACACTGAAGCTTTCTTT.

The DNA of the CDR3 is TGTGCCAGTAGTATGCTCCTGGGGACAGGGATCGGCAATCAGCCCCAGCATTTT. Its protein is CASSMLLGTGIGNQPQHF. The J gene is TRBJ1-5, the V gene TRBV19; TRBD1 aligns across 9 bases. The trim removed 3 bases at V and 2 bases at J, leaving 11 bases unmatched. The length of the CDR3 is 18 residues. CDR1 LNHDA and CDR2 SQIVND come from the germline V gene (reference sequence).

The chain links TRBV29-1 to TRBJ1-2; 8 nucleotides line up with TRBD1. This CDR3 is 13 amino acids long. Trimming cost V 3 bases and J 6 bases; bases outside gene matches: 6. CDR1 is SQVTM, CDR2 ANQGSEA, per germline. CDR3 nucleotides: TGCAGCGTTGAGGGTGAGGGACAGGATGGCTACACCTTC. Its translation is CSVEGEGQDGYTF.

The chain couples TRBV28 to TRBJ2-3; D possibly corresponds to TRBD1 (6 bases). The CDR3 spans 14 residues. With 2 bases removed from V and 8 bases from J, the gap between germline ends came to 14 bases. Germline V CDR1 and CDR2: MDHEN, SYDVKM. CDR3 sequence reads: CASSLKQGSGTQYF. The DNA of the CDR3 is TGTGCCAGCAGTTTAAAACAGGGTAGTGGTACGCAGTATTTT.

The chain is built from TRBV5-4 and TRBJ2-7; D gene unclear. Germline CDR1 reads SGHNT; CDR2 reads YYREEE (reference sequence). Trimming took 0 bases from V and 6 from J, leaving 4 bases between them. The CDR3 has 11 amino acids. CDR3 region: CASSLGAEQYF. Here the CDR3 DNA reads TGTGCCAGCAGCTTGGGGGCCGAGCAGTACTTC.

With regard to this clone: Sequence at one end of the junction differs from germline and may be a read error. The CDR3 DNA sequence: TGTGCTAGCAGCTTAGTGGTGAGCTCCTACAATGAGCAGTTCTTC. Protein product: CASSLVVSSYNEQFF. This chain links TRBV7-7 with TRBJ2-1; D uncertain. The CDR3 runs 15 residues. The germline gives CDR1 SSHAT, CDR2 FNYEAQ (reference sequence).

The CDR3 DNA reads TGCAGTGCTGCGGCCTCCTACGAGCAGTACTTC. This sequence encodes CSAAASYEQYF. The rearrangement links TRBV20-1 to TRBJ2-7, with D uncertain. Trimming took off 5 bases at V and 0 bases at J, with 5 bases between the two ends. The CDR3 covers 11 residues. Germline CDR1 is DFQATT and CDR2 is SNEGSKA (reference sequence).

On this clone itself: Other DNA sequences from this sample encode an identical CDR3 as well. The V gene is TRBV7-2, the J gene TRBJ2-5, with a tentative D call TRBD2 (5 bases). V lost 2 bases to trimming and J lost 3 bases, with 7 bases between them. In germline, CDR1 is SGHTA, CDR2 FQGNSA. There are 13 residues in the CDR3. The CDR3 bases are TGTGCCAGCAGCTTAACGCGGGAAGAGACCCAGTACTTC. Amino acid sequence: CASSLTREETQYF.

In its sample, this clone was seen once. This chain links TRBV27 with TRBJ2-1; D is undetermined. The CDR3 loop spans 13 amino acids. Germline CDR1 is MNHEY and CDR2 is SMNVEV (reference sequence). Trimming pared 5 bases from V and 1 base from J, leaving 6 bases between. The CDR3 coding sequence is TGTGCCAGCAGTCCGGTGTCCTACAATGAGCAGTTCTTC. Translating it yields CASSPVSYNEQFF.

The chain employs TRBV6-6 and TRBJ1-5, with 7 bases identical to TRBD1. CDR1 MNHNY and CDR2 SVGAGI come from the germline V gene (reference sequence). This CDR3 spans 16 amino acids. Unmatched junction bases numbered 7, after V lost 2 bases and J lost 3 bases. For the CDR3, the DNA is TGTGCCAGCAGTTACCGGGAAGGACAGGACAATCAGCCCCAGCATTTT. It yields the protein CASSYREGQDNQPQHF.

The gene calls are TRBV29-1 and TRBJ1-1; D gene ambiguous. The length of the CDR3 is 12 residues. Germline V gene sequence: CDR1 SQVTM, CDR2 ANQGSEA. Trimming removed 8 bases at V and 0 bases at J, with 10 bases between. CDR3 sequence reads: CSSGFMNTEAFF. The CDR3 DNA reads as TGCAGCTCAGGCTTCATGAACACTGAAGCTTTCTTT.

J is TRBJ2-7 and V is TRBV5-1; D unclear. V was clipped by 1 base and J by 3 bases, with 11 bases between them. Germline loops: CDR1 SGHRS, CDR2 YFSETQ. This CDR3 has 14 residues. The CDR3 bases are TGCGCCAGCAGCTTGTCTGGCACCGACTACGAGCAGTACTTC. The encoded protein is CASSLSGTDYEQYF.

Worth noting for this clone: Other DNA sequences in this sample translate to the same CDR3. V usage is TRBV7-3 and J usage is TRBJ2-2, with TRBD2 as a possible D gene (5 bases). This CDR3 region has 13 residues. The V end was cut by 5 bases, the J end by 5 bases, with 9 bases between. Germline V gene data show CDR1 as SGHTA and CDR2 as FQGTGA. CDR3 in DNA: TGTGCCAGCAGCCTCGGAGGAACCGGGGAGCTGTTTTTT. Protein product: CASSLGGTGELFF.

CDR3 in DNA: TGCAGCGTTAACATCAGGGACAGGGGGTACGAGCAGTACTTC. Amino acids: CSVNIRDRGYEQYF. The V gene is TRBV29-1, the J gene TRBJ2-7; 11 positions agree with TRBD1. Trimming cost V 5 bases and J 4 bases; bases outside gene matches: 7. There are 14 residues in the CDR3. CDR1 is SQVTM and CDR2 is ANQGSEA in the germline V gene.

J is TRBJ2-7 and V is TRBV5-1; 7 bases agree with TRBD1. The CDR3 contains 14 residues. Trimming removed 0 bases from V and 4 bases from J; junction bases left unmatched: 4. The germline CDR1 and CDR2 sequences are SGHRS and YFSETQ. The CDR3 sequence is CASSLDRGTYEQYF. The CDR3 bases are TGCGCCAGCAGCTTGGACAGGGGAACTTACGAGCAGTACTTC.

This clone was seen more than once but under ten times. The chain combines TRBV15 with TRBJ1-2, with D perhaps matching TRBD1 (5 bases). Germline V CDR1 and CDR2: LNHNV, YYDKDF (reference sequence). The CDR3 spans 18 residues. The ends were cut back, 0 bases at V and 2 bases at J, with 19 bases in the middle. The CDR3 here is CATSRDPPHRTRNYGYTF. CDR3 sequence (DNA): TGTGCCACCAGCAGAGATCCCCCACATCGGACAAGGAACTATGGCTACACCTTC.